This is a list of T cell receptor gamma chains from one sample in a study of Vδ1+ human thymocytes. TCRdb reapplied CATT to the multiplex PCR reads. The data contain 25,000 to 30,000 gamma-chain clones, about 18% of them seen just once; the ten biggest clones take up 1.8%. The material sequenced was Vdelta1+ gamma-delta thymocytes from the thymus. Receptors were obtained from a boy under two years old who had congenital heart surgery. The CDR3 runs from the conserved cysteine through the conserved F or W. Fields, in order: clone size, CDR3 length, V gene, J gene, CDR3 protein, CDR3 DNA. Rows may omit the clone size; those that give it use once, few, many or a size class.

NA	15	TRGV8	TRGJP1	CATWDRRSCGWFKIF	TGTGCCACCTGGGATAGGAGGTCGTGTGGTTGGTTCAAGATATTT
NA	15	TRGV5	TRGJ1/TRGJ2	CATWDRLNLYYKKLF	TGTGCCACCTGGGACAGGCTTAATCTTTATTATAAGAAACTCTTT
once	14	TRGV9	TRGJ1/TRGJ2	CALWRAHGYYKKLF	TGTGCCTTGTGGAGGGCCCATGGTTATTATAAGAAACTCTTT
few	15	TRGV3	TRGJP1	CATWDRVGSGWFKIF	TGTGCCACCTGGGACAGGGTGGGCTCTGGTTGGTTCAAGATATTT
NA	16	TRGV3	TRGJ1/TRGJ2	CATWDRLNIQDYKKLF	TGTGCCACCTGGGACAGGCTGAACATTCAAGATTATAAGAAACTCTTT
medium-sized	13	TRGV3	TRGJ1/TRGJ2	CATWDRQNYKKLF	TGTGCCACCTGGGACAGGCAGAATTATAAGAAACTCTTT
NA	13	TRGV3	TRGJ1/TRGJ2	CATWDPRDYKKLF	TGTGCCACCTGGGACCCCCGGGATTATAAGAAACTCTTT
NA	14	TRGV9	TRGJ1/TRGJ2	CALWEVGYHYKKLF	TGTGCCTTGTGGGAGGTGGGATACCATTATAAGAAACTCTTT
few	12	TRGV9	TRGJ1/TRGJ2	CALWDPPYKKLF	TGTGCCTTGTGGGACCCACCCTATAAGAAACTCTTT
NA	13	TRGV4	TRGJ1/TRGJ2	CATWDDIDYKKLF	TGTGCCACCTGGGATGATATCGATTATAAGAAACTCTTT
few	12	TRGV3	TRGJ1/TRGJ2	CATWDRPMGKLF	TGTGCCACCTGGGACAGGCCTATGGGGAAACTCTTT
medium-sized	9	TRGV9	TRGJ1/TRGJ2	CALWEVPLF	TGTGCCTTGTGGGAGGTGCCTCTCTTT
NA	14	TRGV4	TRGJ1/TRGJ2	CATWDWGGWYKKLF	TGTGCCACCTGGGATTGGGGAGGATGGTATAAGAAACTCTTT
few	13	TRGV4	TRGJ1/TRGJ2	CATWDRPGYKKLF	TGTGCCACCTGGGACCGCCCGGGTTATAAGAAACTCTTT
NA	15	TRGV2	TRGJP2	CATWDGPGGDWIKTF	TGTGCCACCTGGGACGGGCCGGGGGGTGATTGGATCAAGACGTTT
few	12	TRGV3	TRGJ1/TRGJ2	CATWDRNPKKLF	TGTGCCACCTGGGACAGAAATCCTAAGAAACTCTTT